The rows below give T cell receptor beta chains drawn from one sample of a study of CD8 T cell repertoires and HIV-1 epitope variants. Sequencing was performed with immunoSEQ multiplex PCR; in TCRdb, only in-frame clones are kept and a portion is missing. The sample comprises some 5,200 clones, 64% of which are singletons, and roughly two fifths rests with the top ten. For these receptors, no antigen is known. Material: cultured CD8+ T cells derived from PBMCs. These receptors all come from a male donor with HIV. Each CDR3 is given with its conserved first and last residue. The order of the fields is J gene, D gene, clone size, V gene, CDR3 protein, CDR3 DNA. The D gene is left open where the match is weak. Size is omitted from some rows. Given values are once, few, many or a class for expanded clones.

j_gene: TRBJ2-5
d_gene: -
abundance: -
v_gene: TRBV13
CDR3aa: CASSLGTQETQYF
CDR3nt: TGTGCCAGCAGCTTAGGCACCCAAGAGACCCAGTACTTC

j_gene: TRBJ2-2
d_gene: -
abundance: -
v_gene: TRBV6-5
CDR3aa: CASSPTDRTAGELFF
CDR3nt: TGTGCCAGCAGTCCTACTGACCGGACCGCCGGGGAGCTGTTTTTT

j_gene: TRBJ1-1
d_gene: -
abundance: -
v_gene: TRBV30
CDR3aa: CAWSGWGSLSGTEAFF
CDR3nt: TGTGCCTGGAGTGGATGGGGGAGCTTGTCTGGCACTGAAGCTTTCTTT

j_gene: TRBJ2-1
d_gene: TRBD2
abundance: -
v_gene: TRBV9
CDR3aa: CASSVGTSYNEQFF
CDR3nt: TGTGCCAGCAGCGTAGGGACTAGCTACAATGAGCAGTTCTTC

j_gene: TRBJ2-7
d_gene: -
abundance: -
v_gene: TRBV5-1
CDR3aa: CASSLGGGEQYF
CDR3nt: TGCGCCAGCAGCTTAGGAGGGGGCGAGCAGTACTTC

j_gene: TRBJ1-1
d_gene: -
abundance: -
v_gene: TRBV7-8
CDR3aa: CASSFDPEAFF
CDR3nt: TGTGCCAGCAGCTTTGACCCTGAAGCTTTCTTT

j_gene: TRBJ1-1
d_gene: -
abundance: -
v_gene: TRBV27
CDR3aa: CASSLRTDYNTEAFF
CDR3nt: TGTGCCAGCAGTTTAAGAACAGACTATAACACTGAAGCTTTCTTT

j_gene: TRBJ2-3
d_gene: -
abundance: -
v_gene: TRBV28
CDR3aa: CASSLIGDTDTQYF
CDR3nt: TGTGCCAGCAGTTTGATAGGGGACACAGATACGCAGTATTTT

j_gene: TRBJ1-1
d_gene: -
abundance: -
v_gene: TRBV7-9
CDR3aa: CASSSTAMNTEAFF
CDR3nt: TGTGCCAGCAGCTCGACGGCCATGAACACTGAAGCTTTCTTT

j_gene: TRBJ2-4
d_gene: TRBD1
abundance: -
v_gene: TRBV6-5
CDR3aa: CASTDREAKNIQYF
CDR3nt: TGTGCCAGCACTGACAGGGAGGCCAAAAACATTCAGTACTTC

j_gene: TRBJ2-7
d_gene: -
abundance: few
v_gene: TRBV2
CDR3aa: CASSESVREQYF
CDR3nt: TGTGCCAGCAGTGAAAGCGTTAGGGAGCAGTACTTC

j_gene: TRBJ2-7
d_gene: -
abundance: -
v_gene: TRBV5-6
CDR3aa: CASSAGIGEQYF
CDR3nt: TGTGCCAGCAGCGCTGGGATCGGGGAGCAGTACTTC

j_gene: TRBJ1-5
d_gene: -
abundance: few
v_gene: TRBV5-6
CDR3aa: CASSLAEARQPQHF
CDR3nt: TGTGCCAGCAGCTTGGCCGAGGCCCGACAGCCCCAGCATTTT

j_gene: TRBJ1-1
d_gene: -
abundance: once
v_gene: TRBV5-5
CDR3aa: CASSLGQAGNTEAFF
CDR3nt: TGTGCCAGCAGCTTGGGACAGGCGGGGAACACTGAAGCTTTCTTT

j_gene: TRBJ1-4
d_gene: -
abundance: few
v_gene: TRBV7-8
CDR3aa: CASSFQIPGATNEKLFF
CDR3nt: TGTGCCAGCAGCTTCCAAATCCCAGGGGCAACTAATGAAAAACTGTTTTTT